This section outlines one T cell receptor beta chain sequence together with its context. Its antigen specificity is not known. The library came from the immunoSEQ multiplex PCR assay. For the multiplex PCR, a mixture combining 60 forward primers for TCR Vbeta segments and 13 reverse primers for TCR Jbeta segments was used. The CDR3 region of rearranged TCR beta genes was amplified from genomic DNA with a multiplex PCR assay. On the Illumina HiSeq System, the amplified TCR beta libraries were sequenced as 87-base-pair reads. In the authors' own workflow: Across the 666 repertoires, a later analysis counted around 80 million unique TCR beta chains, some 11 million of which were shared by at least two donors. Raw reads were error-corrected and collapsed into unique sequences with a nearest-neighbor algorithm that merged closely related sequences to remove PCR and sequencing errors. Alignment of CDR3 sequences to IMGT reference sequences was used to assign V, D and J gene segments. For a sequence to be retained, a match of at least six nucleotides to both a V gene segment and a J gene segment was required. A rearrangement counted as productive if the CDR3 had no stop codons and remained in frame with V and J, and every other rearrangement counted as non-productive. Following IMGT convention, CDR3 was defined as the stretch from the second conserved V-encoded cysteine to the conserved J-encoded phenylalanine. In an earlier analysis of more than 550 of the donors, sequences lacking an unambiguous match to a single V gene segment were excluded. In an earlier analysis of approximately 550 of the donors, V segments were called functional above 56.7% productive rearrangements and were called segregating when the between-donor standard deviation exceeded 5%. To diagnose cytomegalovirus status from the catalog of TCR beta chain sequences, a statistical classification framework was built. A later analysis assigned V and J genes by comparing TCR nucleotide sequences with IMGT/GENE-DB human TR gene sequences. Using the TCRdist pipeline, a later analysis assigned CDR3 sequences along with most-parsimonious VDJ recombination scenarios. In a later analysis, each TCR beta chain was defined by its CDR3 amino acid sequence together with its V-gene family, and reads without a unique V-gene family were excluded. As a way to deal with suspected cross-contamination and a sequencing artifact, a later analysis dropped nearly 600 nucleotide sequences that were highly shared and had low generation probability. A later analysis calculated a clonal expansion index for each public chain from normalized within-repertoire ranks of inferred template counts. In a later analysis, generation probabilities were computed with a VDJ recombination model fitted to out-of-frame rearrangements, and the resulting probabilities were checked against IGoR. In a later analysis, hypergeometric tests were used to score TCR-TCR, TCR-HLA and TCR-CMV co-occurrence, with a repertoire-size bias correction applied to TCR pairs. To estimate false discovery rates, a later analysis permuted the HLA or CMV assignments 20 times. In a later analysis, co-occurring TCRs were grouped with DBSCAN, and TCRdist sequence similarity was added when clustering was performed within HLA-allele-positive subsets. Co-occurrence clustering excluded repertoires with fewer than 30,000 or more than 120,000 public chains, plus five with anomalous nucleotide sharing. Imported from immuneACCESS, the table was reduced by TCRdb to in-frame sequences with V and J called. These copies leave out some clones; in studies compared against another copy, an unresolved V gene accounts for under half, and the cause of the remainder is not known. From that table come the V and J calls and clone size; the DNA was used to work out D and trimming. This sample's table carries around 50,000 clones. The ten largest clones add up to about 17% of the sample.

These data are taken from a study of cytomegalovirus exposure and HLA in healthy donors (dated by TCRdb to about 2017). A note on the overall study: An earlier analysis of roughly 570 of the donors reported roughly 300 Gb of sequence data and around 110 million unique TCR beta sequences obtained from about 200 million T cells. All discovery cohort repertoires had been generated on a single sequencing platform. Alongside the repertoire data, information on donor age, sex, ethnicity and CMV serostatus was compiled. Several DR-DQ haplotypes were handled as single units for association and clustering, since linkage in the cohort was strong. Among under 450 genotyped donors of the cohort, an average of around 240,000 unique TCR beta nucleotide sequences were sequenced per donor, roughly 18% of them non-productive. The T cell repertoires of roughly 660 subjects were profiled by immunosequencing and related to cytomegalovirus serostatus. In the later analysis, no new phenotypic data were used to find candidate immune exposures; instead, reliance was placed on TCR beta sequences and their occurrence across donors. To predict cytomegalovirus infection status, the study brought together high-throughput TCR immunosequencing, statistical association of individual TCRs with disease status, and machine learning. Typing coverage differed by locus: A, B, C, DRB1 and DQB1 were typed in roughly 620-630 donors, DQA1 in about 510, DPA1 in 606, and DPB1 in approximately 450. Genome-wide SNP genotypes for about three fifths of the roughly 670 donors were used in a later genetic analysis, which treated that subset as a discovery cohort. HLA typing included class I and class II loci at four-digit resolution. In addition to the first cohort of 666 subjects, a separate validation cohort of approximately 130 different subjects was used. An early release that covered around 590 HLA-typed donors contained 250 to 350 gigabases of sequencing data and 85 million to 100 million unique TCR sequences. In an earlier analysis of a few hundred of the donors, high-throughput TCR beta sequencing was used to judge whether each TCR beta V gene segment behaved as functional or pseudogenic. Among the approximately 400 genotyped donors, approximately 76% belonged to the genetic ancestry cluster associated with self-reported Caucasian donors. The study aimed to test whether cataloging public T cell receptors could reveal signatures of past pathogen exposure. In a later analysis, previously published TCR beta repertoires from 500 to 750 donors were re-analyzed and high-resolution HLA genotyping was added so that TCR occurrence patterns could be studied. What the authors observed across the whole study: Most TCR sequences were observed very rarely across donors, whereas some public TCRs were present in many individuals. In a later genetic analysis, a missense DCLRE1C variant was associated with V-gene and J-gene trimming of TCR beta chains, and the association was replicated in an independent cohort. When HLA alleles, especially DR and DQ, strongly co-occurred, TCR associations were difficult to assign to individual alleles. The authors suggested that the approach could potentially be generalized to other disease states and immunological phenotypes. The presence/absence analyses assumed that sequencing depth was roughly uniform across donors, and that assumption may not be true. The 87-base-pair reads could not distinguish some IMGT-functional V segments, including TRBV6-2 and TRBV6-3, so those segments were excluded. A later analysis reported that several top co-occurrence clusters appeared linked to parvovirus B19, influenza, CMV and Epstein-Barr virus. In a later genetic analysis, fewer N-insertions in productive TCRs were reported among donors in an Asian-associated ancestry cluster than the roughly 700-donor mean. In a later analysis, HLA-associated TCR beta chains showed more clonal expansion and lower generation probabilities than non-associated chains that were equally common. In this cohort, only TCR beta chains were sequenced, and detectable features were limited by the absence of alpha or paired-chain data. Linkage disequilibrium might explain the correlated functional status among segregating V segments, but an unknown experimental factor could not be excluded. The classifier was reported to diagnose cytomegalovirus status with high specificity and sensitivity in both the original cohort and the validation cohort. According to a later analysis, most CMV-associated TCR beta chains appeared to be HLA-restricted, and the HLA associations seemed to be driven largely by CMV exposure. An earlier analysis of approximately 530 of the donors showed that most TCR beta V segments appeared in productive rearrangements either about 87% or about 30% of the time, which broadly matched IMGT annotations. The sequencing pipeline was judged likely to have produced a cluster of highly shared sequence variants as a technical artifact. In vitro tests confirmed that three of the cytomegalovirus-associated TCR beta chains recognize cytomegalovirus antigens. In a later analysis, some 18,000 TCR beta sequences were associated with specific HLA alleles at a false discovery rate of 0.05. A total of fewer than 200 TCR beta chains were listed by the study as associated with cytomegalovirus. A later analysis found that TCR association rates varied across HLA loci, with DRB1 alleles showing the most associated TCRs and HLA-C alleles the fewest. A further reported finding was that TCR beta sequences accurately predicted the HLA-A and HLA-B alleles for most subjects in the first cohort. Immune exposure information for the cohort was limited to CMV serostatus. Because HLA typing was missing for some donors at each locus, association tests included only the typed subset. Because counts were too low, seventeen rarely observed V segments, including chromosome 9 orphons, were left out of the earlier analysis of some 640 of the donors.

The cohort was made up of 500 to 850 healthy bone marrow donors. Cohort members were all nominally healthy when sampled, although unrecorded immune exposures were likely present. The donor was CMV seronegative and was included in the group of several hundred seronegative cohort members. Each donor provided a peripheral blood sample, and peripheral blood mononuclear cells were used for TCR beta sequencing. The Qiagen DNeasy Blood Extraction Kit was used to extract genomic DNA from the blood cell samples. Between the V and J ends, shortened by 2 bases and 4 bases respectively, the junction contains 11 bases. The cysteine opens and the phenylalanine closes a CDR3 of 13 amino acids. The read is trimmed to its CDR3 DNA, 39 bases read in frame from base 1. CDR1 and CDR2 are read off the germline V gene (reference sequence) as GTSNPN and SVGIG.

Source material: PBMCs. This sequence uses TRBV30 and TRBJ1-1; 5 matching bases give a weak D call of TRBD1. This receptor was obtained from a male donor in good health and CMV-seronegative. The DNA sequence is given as TGTGCCTGGAGTCCCGGGACTGCCACTGAAGCTTTCTTT. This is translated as CAWSPGTATEAFF.